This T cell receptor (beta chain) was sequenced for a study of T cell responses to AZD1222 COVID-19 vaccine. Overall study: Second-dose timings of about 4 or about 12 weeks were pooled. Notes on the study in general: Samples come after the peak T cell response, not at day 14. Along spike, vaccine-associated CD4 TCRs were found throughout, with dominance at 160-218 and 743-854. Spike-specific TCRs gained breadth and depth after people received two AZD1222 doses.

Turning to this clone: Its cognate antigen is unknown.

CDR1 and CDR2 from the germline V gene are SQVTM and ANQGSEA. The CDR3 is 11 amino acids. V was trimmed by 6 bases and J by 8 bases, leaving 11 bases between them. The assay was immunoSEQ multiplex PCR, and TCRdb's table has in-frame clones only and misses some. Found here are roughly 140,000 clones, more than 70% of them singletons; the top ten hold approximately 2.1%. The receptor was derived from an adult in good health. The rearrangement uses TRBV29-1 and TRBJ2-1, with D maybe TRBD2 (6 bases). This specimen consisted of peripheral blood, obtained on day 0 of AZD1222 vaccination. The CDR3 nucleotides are TGCAGCGTGAGGACTATCGATGAGCAGTTCTTC. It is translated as CSVRTIDEQFF.